This is a list of T cell receptor beta chains from one sample in a study of human T cells and chemical hapten exposure. TCRdb itself ran the RACE reads through MiXCR, one entry per CDR3 protein. The data hold about 260,000 distinct CDR3 sequences, with about 9.4% observed a single time. The sample here was whole blood, taken in connection with sensitization to the hapten diphenylcyclopropenone (DPC). These receptors all come from a woman between 40 and 50 years old with alopecia areata. Some clones in this sample may be carry-over from other donors' samples. Each CDR3 is given with its conserved first and last residue. A D gene is named only where the DNA matches it firmly. The size field is filled for only some rows; it gives once, few, many or a size class.

>TRBV4-1|TRBJ2-3|few|.
CASSQDAGFTDTQYF
TGCGCCAGCAGCCAAGATGCCGGCTTTACAGATACGCAGTATTTT
>TRBV12-3/TRBV12-4|TRBJ2-2|.|TRBD2
CASSTGTSGFGELFF
TGTGCCAGCAGTACCGGGACTAGCGGATTCGGGGAGCTGTTTTTT
>TRBV29-1|TRBJ2-2|many|.
CSVEAGDSNTGELFF
TGCAGCGTTGAAGCGGGAGACTCGAACACCGGGGAGCTGTTTTTT
>TRBV14|TRBJ2-7|few|TRBD1
CASSQGTGPSYEQYF
TGTGCCAGCAGCCAAGGGACAGGGCCTTCCTACGAGCAGTACTTC
>TRBV28|TRBJ2-5|few|.
CASSLPMAGGETQYF
TGTGCCAGCAGTTTACCCATGGCGGGCGGGGAGACCCAGTACTTC
>TRBV4-2|TRBJ2-3|many|TRBD2
CASSPSGPSGSADTQYF
TGTGCCAGCAGCCCCTCTGGACCTAGCGGGAGTGCAGATACGCAGTATTTT
>TRBV7-3|TRBJ2-5|.|.
CASSLGATGSKETQYF
TGTGCCAGCAGCTTAGGGGCTACAGGGAGTAAGGAGACCCAGTACTTC
>TRBV7-6|TRBJ2-1|.|TRBD2
CASSLPLAPYNEQFF
TGTGCCAGCAGCTTACCACTAGCGCCGTACAATGAGCAGTTCTTC
>TRBV28|TRBJ2-1|.|.
CASLGVYNEQFF
TGTGCCAGCCTCGGGGTTTACAATGAGCAGTTCTTC
>TRBV12-3/TRBV12-4|TRBJ2-5|many|TRBD2
CASAGGFGTQYF
TGTGCCAGCGCCGGGGGGTTCGGGACCCAGTACTTC
>TRBV15|TRBJ2-7|many|.
CATSREQAPTTEQYF
TGTGCCACCAGCAGAGAACAAGCCCCGACAACCGAGCAGTACTTC
>TRBV6-5|TRBJ1-6|many|TRBD1
CASRSGTGAISPLHF
TGTGCCAGCAGGTCCGGGACAGGGGCAATTTCACCCCTCCACTTT
>TRBV7-2|TRBJ2-3|few|TRBD2
CASSLGRTSGRANTQYF
TGTGCCAGCAGCTTAGGGCGAACTAGCGGGAGGGCAAATACGCAGTATTTT
>TRBV30|TRBJ1-5|few|.
CAWSVRAEQPQHF
TGTGCCTGGAGTGTAAGGGCAGAGCAGCCCCAGCATTTT
>TRBV9|TRBJ2-7|.|.
CASSQTGQNYEQYF
TGTGCCAGCAGCCAGACGGGGCAGAACTACGAGCAGTACTTC
>TRBV7-9|TRBJ2-5|.|TRBD2
CASSSRGSEEETQYF
TGTGCCAGCAGCTCCCGCGGGAGCGAGGAAGAGACCCAGTACTTC
>TRBV5-1|TRBJ1-2|.|TRBD1
CASSWTGEGYTF
TGCGCCAGCAGCTGGACAGGGGAGGGCTACACCTTC
>TRBV11-2|TRBJ2-5|few|.
CASSSSLGQGNIHQETQYF
TGTGCCAGCAGCTCCAGTTTGGGGCAGGGAAATATACACCAAGAGACCCAGTACTTC
>TRBV6-2/TRBV6-3|TRBJ2-7|few|.
CASSRTATSYEQYF
TGTGCCAGCAGTAGGACAGCCACCTCCTACGAGCAGTACTTC
>TRBV20-1|TRBJ2-3|.|TRBD2
CSARLGTTITDTQYF
TGCAGTGCTAGACTTGGGACTACTATCACAGATACGCAGTATTTT
>TRBV5-1|TRBJ2-4|.|.
CASSFSIAKNIQYF
TGCGCCAGCAGCTTCTCGATAGCCAAAAACATTCAGTACTTC
>TRBV20-1|TRBJ1-1|.|TRBD1
CSARGAGQGSTEAFF
TGCAGTGCTAGAGGGGCGGGACAGGGGAGCACTGAAGCTTTCTTT
>TRBV7-2|TRBJ2-5|few|.
CASSLARALQETQYF
TGTGCCAGCAGCTTAGCGAGGGCATTGCAAGAGACCCAGTACTTC
>TRBV27|TRBJ1-2|few|.
CASSLTGLLNYGYTF
TGTGCCAGCAGTTTAACCGGACTATTAAACTATGGCTACACCTTC
>TRBV4-3|TRBJ2-1|few|TRBD2
CASSQGGGRLNNEQFF
TGCGCCAGCAGCCAAGGCGGCGGGAGACTTAACAATGAGCAGTTCTTC
>TRBV5-6|TRBJ2-2|few|TRBD2
CASSFPGGVAGDTGELFF
TGTGCCAGCAGCTTCCCCGGAGGCGTAGCGGGAGACACCGGGGAGCTGTTTTTT
>TRBV20-1|TRBJ2-7|.|.
CSAPDPGYEQYF
TGCAGTGCTCCGGACCCGGGCTACGAGCAGTACTTC
>TRBV7-6|TRBJ2-2|.|TRBD1
CASSLEGQGVGELFF
TGTGCCAGCAGCTTAGAAGGACAGGGAGTCGGGGAGCTGTTTTTT
>TRBV27|TRBJ2-7|once|.
CASSLTNSYEQYF
TGTGCCAGCAGTTTGACGAACTCCTACGAGCAGTACTTC
>TRBV28|TRBJ1-1|few|TRBD1
CASSHRRTGEAFF
TGTGCCAGCAGTCACCGGAGGACAGGTGAAGCTTTCTTT
>TRBV29-1|TRBJ1-1|.|.
CSGGLNTEAFF
TGCAGCGGGGGGTTGAACACTGAAGCTTTCTTT
>TRBV29-1|TRBJ1-1|few|.
CSAPGGGDTEAFF
TGCAGCGCCCCTGGTGGGGGGGACACTGAAGCTTTCTTT
>TRBV7-8|TRBJ1-6|.|TRBD1
CASSLDRAQSLHF
TGTGCCAGCAGCCTAGACAGGGCCCAGTCACTCCACTTT